The 29 T cell receptor beta chains reported below all come from one sample, sequenced in a study of shared clonotypes between healthy human individuals. Only in-frame clones appear in the TCRdb table, and some are missing; sequencing was by immunoSEQ multiplex PCR. The sample lists 2 million to 2.5 million clones; approximately 95% were seen once. Sequencing was performed on naive CD4+ T cells from PBMCs. Regarding subset: CD45RA+ positively selected. These receptors originate from a man between 18 and 29 years old in good health. Some clones in this sample may be carry-over from other donors' samples.

Concerning this clone itself: Other DNA sequences in this specimen translate into the identical CDR3. The chain is built from TRBV5-1 and TRBJ1-1, with TRBD1 matching 9 bases. This CDR3 contains 15 residues. V lost 0 bases, J lost 5 bases, and 5 bases stayed unmatched. Germline V gene data show CDR1 as SGHRS and CDR2 as YFSETQ. The CDR3 DNA reads TGCGCCAGCAGCTTGGAGACAGGGGGGAGAACTGAAGCTTTCTTT. This sequence encodes CASSLETGGRTEAFF.

The J gene is TRBJ2-3, the V gene TRBV5-1, with 8 bases aligning to TRBD2. Germline V gene lookup returns CDR1 SGHRS and CDR2 YFSETQ. The J segment lost 4 bases and the V segment lost 5 bases, leaving 9 bases of the junction unmatched. The CDR3 totals 15 residues. The CDR3 protein is CASRLPTGGPDTQYF. The CDR3, as DNA: TGCGCCAGCAGGCTCCCCACGGGAGGGCCAGATACGCAGTATTTT.

J is TRBJ2-7 and V is TRBV10-2, with 11 bases aligning to TRBD2. The V gene end was trimmed by 4 bases and the J gene end by 1 base; junction bases not matched to a gene: 3. The CDR3 totals 15 residues. CDR1 and CDR2 from the germline V gene are WSHSY and SAAADI. The CDR3 nucleotides read TGCGCCAGCAGTGGTTGGACTAGCGGGTCCTACGAGCAGTACTTC. This translates into CASSGWTSGSYEQYF.

This chain joins TRBV7-9 and TRBJ1-3, with unresolved D. From germline, CDR1 is SEHNR and CDR2 FQNEAQ (reference sequence). V dropped 8 bases and J dropped 0 bases, with 8 bases sitting between them. CDR3 length: 13 residues. CDR3 in DNA: TGTGCCAGCGGCACGTACTCTGGAAACACCATATATTTT. This sequence encodes CASGTYSGNTIYF.

This clone was observed once. The germline gene is not matched at one end of the junction; a read error may be the cause. This sample includes further DNA sequences coding for the same CDR3. The chain links TRBV15 to TRBJ2-7, with unresolved D. CDR3 length equals 12 residues. CDR1 is LNHNV, CDR2 YYDKDF, per germline (reference sequence). The CDR3 is CATSRGPYEQYF. CDR3 sequence (DNA): TGTGCCACCAGCAGGGGCCCCTATGAGCAGTACTTC.

This chain uses TRBV5-1 with TRBJ2-7; D remains ambiguous. Germline assignment: CDR1 SGHRS and CDR2 YFSETQ. Trimming removed 4 bases from V and 2 bases from J, with 10 bases in between. The CDR3 consists of 13 residues. CDR3 in amino acids: CASSGGSPYEQYF. The CDR3 DNA reads TGCGCCAGCAGCGGTGGCAGCCCCTACGAGCAGTACTTC. The whole variable domain, remainder taken from reference TRBV5-1 and TRBJ2-7, is KAGVTQTPRYLIKTRGQQVTLSCSPISGHRSVSWYQQTPGQGLQFLFEYFSETQRNKGNFPGRFSGRQFSNSRSEMNVSTLELGDSALYLCASSGGSPYEQYFGPGTRLTVT.

This chain connects TRBV5-1 to TRBJ2-7, with D unresolved. Trimming left V 1 base short and J 5 bases short, with 7 bases between. CDR3 length equals 12 residues. Germline V gene lookup returns CDR1 SGHRS and CDR2 YFSETQ. CDR3 sequence: CASSLNFNEQYF. The CDR3 DNA reads as TGCGCCAGCAGCTTGAATTTCAACGAGCAGTACTTC.

The rearrangement links TRBV28 to TRBJ1-1, with D hard to call. This CDR3 is built from 15 residues. Trimming removed 4 bases at V and 0 bases at J, with 12 bases between. CDR1 and CDR2 (germline): MDHEN, SYDVKM. CDR3 in amino acids: CASSSPPGMNTEAFF. The CDR3 nucleotides are TGTGCCAGCAGTTCCCCCCCGGGGATGAACACTGAAGCTTTCTTT.

The chain joins TRBV5-1 to TRBJ1-2, with D uncertain. This CDR3 is 15 amino acids long. CDR1 is SGHRS, CDR2 YFSETQ, per germline. V gave up 0 bases and J gave up 7 bases, with 16 bases separating them. The CDR3 is CASSLADNVVGGYTF. The CDR3 DNA is TGCGCCAGCAGCTTGGCCGACAATGTTGTCGGTGGCTACACCTTC.

As for this clone: At the DNA level, this CDR3 is encoded by other sequences in the same sample as well. The V and J genes are TRBV30 and TRBJ2-7; a weak D match, TRBD1 (5 bases). The CDR3 extends over 13 amino acids. Germline V lookup: CDR1 GTSNPN, CDR2 SVGIG (reference sequence). The V end lost 0 bases, the J end lost 1 base, and 7 bases lay between the germline ends. The DNA of the CDR3 is TGTGCCTGGAGTGTAAAGGGGTCCTACGAGCAGTACTTC. Amino acid sequence: CAWSVKGSYEQYF.

This chain joins TRBV4-2 and TRBJ2-2; 8 nucleotides match TRBD2. Germline CDR1 LGHNA, CDR2 YNFKEQ. CDR3 length: 16 residues. The V gene end was trimmed by 4 bases and the J gene end by 1 base; junction bases not matched to a gene: 5. The CDR3 is CASSPSSGQNTGELFF. The CDR3 region has the DNA TGTGCCAGCAGCCCATCTAGCGGGCAGAACACCGGGGAGCTGTTTTTT.

J is TRBJ2-1 and V is TRBV9; the match to TRBD1 covers 8 bases. V trimming: 3 bases; J trimming: 7 bases; junction bases outside the gene matches: 6. Germline V lookup: CDR1 SGDLS, CDR2 YYNGEE. This CDR3 region has 14 residues. Here the CDR3 reads CASSARNRGNEQFF. The CDR3 DNA is TGTGCCAGCAGCGCCCGCAACAGGGGGAATGAGCAGTTCTTC. The full variable domain, its missing parts supplied by reference TRBV9 and TRBJ2-1, is DSGVTQTPKHLITATGQRVTLRCSPRSGDLSVYWYQQSLDQGLQFLIQYYNGEERAKGNILERFSAQQFPDLHSELNLSSLELGDSALYFCASSARNRGNEQFFGPGTRLTVL.

This rearrangement joins TRBV30 to TRBJ2-1; D remains unclear. The CDR3 is 13 residues long. Trimming left V 3 bases short and J 8 bases short, with 14 bases between. The germline gives CDR1 GTSNPN, CDR2 SVGIG (reference sequence). The CDR3 reads CAWRDSNGHEQFF. CDR3 sequence (DNA): TGTGCCTGGAGAGATTCTAATGGCCATGAGCAGTTCTTC.

The chain carries TRBV18 and TRBJ1-2; no firm D call. Trimming took 3 bases from V and 8 from J, leaving 10 bases between them. This CDR3 region has 12 residues. Per germline, CDR1 KGHSH and CDR2 LQKENI. The CDR3 is CASSPPNSGYTF. For the CDR3, the DNA is TGTGCCAGCTCACCGCCTAATTCGGGCTACACCTTC.

The rearrangement links TRBV7-2 to TRBJ1-2; D remains ambiguous. The CDR3 runs 14 residues. The germline V gene has CDR1 SGHTA and CDR2 FQGNSA. Trimming took off 1 base at V and 5 bases at J, with 11 bases between the two ends. CDR3 sequence reads: CASSLGSSWYGYTF. The CDR3 DNA sequence: TGTGCCAGCAGCTTAGGTAGTTCATGGTATGGCTACACCTTC.

This rearrangement joins TRBV5-1 to TRBJ2-7, with 7 bases lining up with TRBD2. The V gene end was trimmed by 1 base and the J gene end by 4 bases; junction bases not matched to a gene: 2. Looked up from germline, CDR1 is SGHRS and CDR2 is YFSETQ. The CDR3 sequence is 13 residues long. The CDR3 sequence is CASSLTSVYEQYF. The DNA for the CDR3 is TGCGCCAGCAGCTTGACTAGCGTTTACGAGCAGTACTTC. Full variable domain (rest looked up from reference TRBV5-1 and TRBJ2-7): KAGVTQTPRYLIKTRGQQVTLSCSPISGHRSVSWYQQTPGQGLQFLFEYFSETQRNKGNFPGRFSGRQFSNSRSEMNVSTLELGDSALYLCASSLTSVYEQYFGPGTRLTVT.

On this clone itself: Other DNA variants within this sample encode the same CDR3. The chain recombines TRBV2 with TRBJ2-1, with no clear D. Germline lookup yields CDR1 SNHLY and CDR2 FYNNEI. The CDR3 sequence is 12 residues long. The ends were cut back, 1 base at V and 10 bases at J, with 8 bases in the middle. The CDR3 protein is CASSEERGEQFF. CDR3 coding DNA: TGTGCCAGCAGTGAAGAGAGAGGAGAGCAGTTCTTC.

V is TRBV18 and J is TRBJ1-4, with 7 positions matching TRBD1. J gave up 2 bases and V 2 bases, and 8 bases lay outside the gene matches. Germline V gene data show CDR1 as KGHSH and CDR2 as LQKENI. This CDR3 is 17 amino acids long. This chain's CDR3 is CASSPYRGRGTNEKLFF. CDR3 nucleotide sequence: TGTGCCAGCTCACCATATAGGGGGCGCGGGACTAATGAAAAACTGTTTTTT.

The gene calls are TRBV7-9 and TRBJ2-1, with D possibly matching TRBD2 (5 bases). The V gene lost 8 bases and the J gene lost 2 bases, with 16 bases spanning the gap. Germline V CDR1 and CDR2: SEHNR, FQNEAQ (reference sequence). This CDR3 comprises 15 residues. The CDR3 sequence is CASRKTRAAYNEQFF. DNA of the CDR3: TGTGCCAGCCGCAAAACTCGAGCGGCCTACAATGAGCAGTTCTTC.

This chain links TRBV7-8 with TRBJ2-7; a possible D gene is TRBD2 (6 bases). The CDR3 length is 13 residues. Germline V gene lookup returns CDR1 SGHVS and CDR2 FQNEAQ. Trimming took off 5 bases at V and 1 base at J, with 9 bases between the two ends. CDR3 loop: CASSAGLSYEQYF. The DNA for the CDR3 is TGTGCCAGCAGCGCGGGACTGTCCTACGAGCAGTACTTC.

The J gene is TRBJ1-2, the V gene TRBV28; D gene ambiguous. Germline V gene data show CDR1 as MDHEN and CDR2 as SYDVKM. The CDR3 spans 15 residues. The V gene lost 4 bases and the J gene lost 5 bases, with 17 bases spanning the gap. The CDR3 DNA follows: TGTGCCAGCAGTTCCAATAATCTACGGACTTATGGCTACACCTTC. Its translation is CASSSNNLRTYGYTF.

The chain combines TRBV28 with TRBJ2-7; the match to TRBD2 covers 9 bases. V was pared by 7 bases and J by 1 base, with 11 bases of the junction left unmatched. Germline V lookup: CDR1 MDHEN, CDR2 SYDVKM. CDR3 size: 16 residues. Here the CDR3 reads CASTATSGSLSYEQYF. DNA of the CDR3: TGTGCCAGCACCGCTACTAGCGGGTCCCTTTCCTACGAGCAGTACTTC.

This clone was detected a few times. The chain links TRBV21-1 to TRBJ1-1; the D segment call TRBD1 is taken from the table without a DNA check. TRBV21-1 corresponds to a pseudogene. The CDR3 runs to 13 residues. The CDR3 coding sequence is TGTGCCAGCAGCAAAGCAGGGGACACTGAAGCTTTCTTT. It yields the protein CASSKAGDTEAFF.

The genes are TRBV25-1 and TRBJ1-2, with 7 bases lining up with TRBD1. In germline, CDR1 is MGHDK, CDR2 SYGVNS. There are 15 residues in the CDR3. After removal of 5 bases from V and 6 bases from J, the junction contained 12 bases not matched to a gene. CDR3 nucleotides: TGTGCCAGCAGTAGAACAGGGGTAGGGGGGCATGGCTACACCTTC. As protein: CASSRTGVGGHGYTF.

This chain links TRBV5-1 with TRBJ1-6, with D possibly matching TRBD1 (6 bases). The CDR3 consists of 14 residues. Germline V lookup: CDR1 SGHRS, CDR2 YFSETQ. With 0 bases removed from V and 11 bases from J, the gap between germline ends came to 12 bases. The CDR3 spells CASSLEGGSTPLHF. In nucleotides, the CDR3 is TGCGCCAGCAGCTTGGAGGGGGGCTCGACACCCCTCCACTTT.

Of note for this clone: Additional DNA sequences in this sample encode the identical CDR3. This sequence joins TRBV6-5 and TRBJ2-7, with D maybe TRBD1 (5 bases). Germline CDR1 MNHEY, CDR2 SVGAGI. The CDR3 sequence is 14 residues long. V shed 0 bases and J shed 5 bases, with 11 bases lying between them. The CDR3 region has the DNA TGTGCCAGCAGTTACTCGGGTAGGGGCAACGAGCAGTACTTC. It codes for CASSYSGRGNEQYF.

The chain recombines TRBV5-1 with TRBJ1-2; D remains ambiguous. The CDR3 is 15 amino acids. Per the germline V gene, CDR1 is SGHRS and CDR2 is YFSETQ. Trimming took 1 base from V and 3 from J, leaving 13 bases between them. The CDR3 region has the DNA TGCGCCAGCAGCTTGAACGGGAAGGGTGACTATGGCTACACCTTC. Translated, it gives CASSLNGKGDYGYTF. Full variable domain (rest looked up from reference TRBV5-1 and TRBJ1-2): KAGVTQTPRYLIKTRGQQVTLSCSPISGHRSVSWYQQTPGQGLQFLFEYFSETQRNKGNFPGRFSGRQFSNSRSEMNVSTLELGDSALYLCASSLNGKGDYGYTFGSGTRLTVV.

The chain has TRBV4-1 and TRBJ1-5; D perhaps matches TRBD1 (5 bases). CDR1 is MGHRA, CDR2 YSYEKL, per germline. This CDR3 region has 18 residues. V gave up 2 bases and J gave up 2 bases, with 19 bases separating them. This CDR3 is CASSQLPGGGVGNQPQHF. As DNA, the CDR3 is TGCGCCAGCAGCCAACTCCCCGGGGGGGGAGTGGGCAATCAGCCCCAGCATTTT.

The chain is built from TRBV5-4 and TRBJ2-7; 7 nucleotides align to TRBD1. With V trimmed by 4 bases and J by 1 base, 8 bases remained unmatched. Germline V gene sequence: CDR1 SGHNT, CDR2 YYREEE (reference sequence). The CDR3 is made up of 15 amino acids. The CDR3 protein is CASSVGQAGSYEQYF. CDR3 nucleotides: TGTGCCAGCAGCGTCGGACAGGCCGGTTCCTACGAGCAGTACTTC.